This passage covers 30 T cell receptor beta chains from one sample sequenced in a study of T cell responses to AZD1222 COVID-19 vaccine. Sequenced by immunoSEQ multiplex PCR; TCRdb stores in-frame clones only, minus some. This table has about 85,000 clones, 88% appearing once. The sample consisted of peripheral blood, taken on day 0 of AZD1222 vaccination. The receptor set was obtained from an adult in good health.

This clone was counted once. The V call is TRBV6-6, the J call TRBJ1-3; 7 positions agree with TRBD1. V trimming: 5 bases; J trimming: 4 bases; junction bases outside the gene matches: 14. CDR3 length: 17 amino acids. The germline CDR1 and CDR2 sequences are MNHNY and SVGAGI (reference sequence). CDR3 region: CASSPTEGALAGNTIYF. CDR3 DNA: TGTGCCAGCAGTCCCACAGAGGGGGCGCTTGCAGGAAACACCATATATTTT.

CDR3 sequence: CASSTGRDVNNEQFF. The CDR3 DNA reads TGCGCCAGCAGCACGGGACGGGATGTTAACAATGAGCAGTTCTTC. The chain uses TRBV5-1 and TRBJ2-1; D may match TRBD1 or TRBD2 (5 bases each). Germline assignment: CDR1 SGHRS and CDR2 YFSETQ. CDR3 length: 15 amino acids. Deletions cut 4 bases from V and 5 bases from J, with 16 bases between.

The chain recombines TRBV2 with TRBJ2-7, with a weak D call TRBD2 (5 bases). The germline V and J ends were trimmed by 6 bases and 2 bases, with 14 bases remaining between them. Germline CDR1 and CDR2: SNHLY and FYNNEI. The CDR3 extends over 14 amino acids. The CDR3 is CASSGSGPPYEQYF. The CDR3 region has the DNA TGTGCCAGCAGCGGAAGCGGTCCCCCCTACGAGCAGTACTTC.

CDR3 region: CASSLLQAGVHF. For the CDR3, the DNA is TGTGCCAGCAGCTTACTTCAGGCCGGAGTCCACTTT. The chain carries TRBV5-8 and TRBJ1-6; the D is unclear. The CDR3 contains 12 residues. The ends were cut back, 2 bases at V and 17 bases at J, with 14 bases in the middle. Germline CDR1 is SGHTS and CDR2 is YDEGEE.

The rearrangement uses TRBV5-4 and TRBJ2-7; D may be TRBD1 or TRBD2 (5 bases each). V was pared by 4 bases and J by 5 bases, with 19 bases between. Looked up from germline, CDR1 is SGHNT and CDR2 is YYREEE (reference sequence). This CDR3 region has 15 residues. CDR3 sequence reads: CASSAPGKGMDEQYF. CDR3 nucleotide sequence: TGTGCCAGCAGCGCGCCGGGAAAGGGGATGGACGAGCAGTACTTC. The full variable domain, completed using reference TRBV5-4 and TRBJ2-7, is ETGVTQSPTHLIKTRGQQVTLRCSSQSGHNTVSWYQQALGQGPQFIFQYYREEENGRGNFPPRFSGLQFPNYSSELNVNALELDDSALYLCASSAPGKGMDEQYFGPGTRLTVT.

This chain joins TRBV2 and TRBJ1-1, with D possibly matching TRBD1 (5 bases). Looked up from germline, CDR1 is SNHLY and CDR2 is FYNNEI. This CDR3 region has 14 residues. Trimming stripped 4 bases from V and 4 bases from J, with 13 bases between. DNA of the CDR3: TGTGCCAGCAGTGGGGCCCGAGGGGTCACTGAAGCTTTCTTT. Its translation is CASSGARGVTEAFF.

The chain employs TRBV18 and TRBJ2-5; a possible D gene is TRBD2 (5 bases). Germline CDR1 is KGHSH and CDR2 is LQKENI. The CDR3 is 13 amino acids. V lost 4 bases to trimming and J lost 2 bases, with 8 bases between them. As DNA, the CDR3 is TGTGCCAGCTCACGGGAGCGACAAGAGACCCAGTACTTC. Translation: CASSRERQETQYF.

This clone was detected only once. The V call is TRBV4-1, the J call TRBJ2-7; D gene ambiguous. This CDR3 spans 16 amino acids. Germline-derived CDR1 and CDR2 are MGHRA and YSYEKL. Deletions cut 0 bases from V and 0 bases from J, with 12 bases between. The CDR3: CASSQDFQRSSYEQYF. The CDR3 DNA reads TGCGCCAGCAGCCAAGATTTCCAGCGTAGCTCCTACGAGCAGTACTTC.

The chain is built from TRBV10-3 and TRBJ1-5; the match to TRBD1 covers 7 bases. The CDR3 covers 15 residues. Germline values: CDR1 ENHRY, CDR2 SYGVKD. Losses at the gene ends were 4 bases for V and 4 bases for J; bases not matched to a gene: 7. The CDR3 DNA sequence: TGTGCCATCAGTGCCTCGGGACAGAAGAATCAGCCCCAGCATTTT. Translating gives CAISASGQKNQPQHF.

The gene calls are TRBV7-9 and TRBJ1-2; D perhaps matches TRBD1 (5 bases). Per germline, CDR1 SEHNR and CDR2 FQNEAQ (reference sequence). This CDR3 comprises 16 residues. With 4 bases removed from V and 0 bases from J, the gap between germline ends came to 15 bases. The CDR3, as DNA: TGTGCCAGCAGCTCCAAAGGGGACTTAGCTAACTATGGCTACACCTTC. As protein: CASSSKGDLANYGYTF.

V usage is TRBV10-3 and J usage is TRBJ1-2; D is undetermined. Germline assignment: CDR1 ENHRY and CDR2 SYGVKD. The CDR3 consists of 11 residues. The ends were cut back, 11 bases at V and 4 bases at J, with 11 bases in the middle. The DNA of the CDR3 is TGTGCCGTGGAGGATACCTATGGCTACACCTTC. Translation gives CAVEDTYGYTF.

The chain carries TRBV19 and TRBJ2-1; D is ambiguous. This CDR3 is 14 amino acids long. V lost 3 bases, J lost 4 bases, and 10 bases lay in between. The V gene's germline CDR1 is LNHDA and CDR2 SQIVND (reference sequence). CDR3 nucleotides: TGTGCCAGTAGTATCCCAGGTACATACAATGAGCAGTTCTTC. Encoded protein: CASSIPGTYNEQFF.

J is TRBJ2-1 and V is TRBV7-9, with 8 bases lining up with TRBD1. The CDR3 runs 14 residues. Losses at the gene ends were 7 bases for V and 8 bases for J; bases not matched to a gene: 10. Germline V gives CDR1 SEHNR, CDR2 FQNEAQ (reference sequence). The CDR3 here is CASTKDRAKHEQFF. CDR3 coding DNA: TGTGCCAGCACCAAGGACAGGGCCAAGCATGAGCAGTTCTTC.

Comments on this clone: The junction shows a germline mismatch at one end, possibly a read error. This sequence joins TRBV7-9 and TRBJ2-7, with TRBD1 identical over 7 bases. CDR1 is SEHNR, CDR2 FQNEAQ, per germline (reference sequence). The length of the CDR3 is 13 residues. The CDR3 loop is CASTGTNGQAPNF. The CDR3 bases are TGTGCCAGCACCGGGACCAACGGACAGGCCCCAAACTTC. The full variable domain, its missing parts supplied by reference TRBV7-9 and TRBJ2-7, is DTGVSQNPRHKITKRGQNVTFRCDPISEHNRLYWYRQTLGQGPEFLTYFQNEAQLEKSRLLSDRFSAERPKGSFSTLEIQRTEQGDSAMYLCASTGTNGQAPNFGPGTRLTVT.

A remark on this clone: Germline and junction disagree at one end, which may indicate a read error. J is TRBJ1-5 and V is TRBV19; D gene unclear. CDR1 is LNHDA and CDR2 is SQIVND in the germline V gene (reference sequence). The CDR3 extends over 10 amino acids. CDR3 protein: CASGIQPQHF. CDR3 in DNA: TGTGCCAGTGGTATCCAGCCCCAGCATTTT.

This sequence joins TRBV18 and TRBJ1-2; 12 bases align to TRBD1. J gave up 4 bases and V 2 bases, and 8 bases lay outside the gene matches. The CDR3 length is 17 residues. Germline V gene lookup returns CDR1 KGHSH and CDR2 LQKENI. The CDR3 DNA follows: TGTGCCAGCTCACCATGGGGACAGGGGGCGCGTATCTATGGCTACACCTTC. The encoded protein is CASSPWGQGARIYGYTF.

This clone was picked up one time. The chain has TRBV7-2 and TRBJ2-3; D perhaps matches TRBD1 (6 bases). CDR1 SGHTA and CDR2 FQGNSA come from the germline V gene. CDR3 size: 17 residues. Between the trimmed V and J ends, which lost 5 bases and 3 bases, there was a span of 21 bases. CDR3 protein: CASSTPVGAPYTDTQYF. The CDR3 nucleotides are TGTGCCAGCAGCACCCCGGTGGGGGCCCCCTATACAGATACGCAGTATTTT.

The J gene is TRBJ1-3, the V gene TRBV18, with TRBD1 as a possible D gene (6 bases). CDR1 and CDR2 from the germline V gene are KGHSH and LQKENI. V was cut by 3 bases and J by 3 bases, with 9 bases left in between. This CDR3 contains 14 residues. CDR3 residues: CASSPNRVGNTIYF. The CDR3 nucleotides are TGTGCCAGCTCACCCAACAGGGTTGGAAACACCATATATTTT.

This chain links TRBV10-3 with TRBJ1-1, with D perhaps TRBD1 (5 bases). The CDR3 spans 13 residues. Germline V lookup: CDR1 ENHRY, CDR2 SYGVKD. V gave up 6 bases and J gave up 1 base, with 9 bases separating them. The CDR3 nucleotides are TGTGCCATCAGCCCTACAGGGAACACTGAAGCTTTCTTT. Amino acid sequence: CAISPTGNTEAFF.

V and J are TRBV10-3 and TRBJ2-1; D is ambiguous. CDR3 size: 11 residues. The V gene's germline CDR1 is ENHRY and CDR2 SYGVKD. V was shortened by 8 bases and J by 5 bases, with 7 bases between the two germline ends. This CDR3 is CAISYDNEQFF. DNA of the CDR3: TGTGCCATCTCGTACGACAATGAGCAGTTCTTC.

The rearrangement uses TRBV6-5 and TRBJ2-2; D may match TRBD1 or TRBD2 (5 bases each). Germline V gene data show CDR1 as MNHEY and CDR2 as SVGAGI. This CDR3 region has 13 residues. V lost 2 bases and J lost 9, with 10 bases in between. The CDR3 spells CASSYAEGRELFF. CDR3 nucleotide sequence: TGTGCCAGCAGTTACGCCGAGGGGCGGGAGCTGTTTTTT.

V usage is TRBV3-1 (or the pseudogene TRBV3-2) and J usage is TRBJ2-7; TRBD1 might be the D (6 bases). CDR3 length: 15 amino acids. The V and J ends lost 1 base and 5 bases respectively, with 15 bases between them. Germline CDR1 and CDR2: LGHDT and YNNKEL (reference sequence). In DNA, the CDR3 is TGTGCCAGCAGCCAAGTAGTCAGGGGCGCCCACGAGCAGTACTTC. It translates to CASSQVVRGAHEQYF.

This rearrangement joins TRBV19 to TRBJ1-3; D not certain. CDR3 length: 17 amino acids. V was clipped by 3 bases and J by 4 bases, with 19 bases between them. CDR1 and CDR2 (germline): LNHDA, SQIVND (reference sequence). This CDR3 is CASSISPTRVGGNTIYF. The CDR3 nucleotides are TGTGCCAGTAGTATTAGCCCCACGCGTGTAGGAGGAAACACCATATATTTT.

The chain uses TRBV10-2 and TRBJ2-3; tentatively, D is TRBD1 or TRBD2 (6 bases each). CDR1 and CDR2 (germline): WSHSY, SAAADI. CDR3 size: 20 residues. V dropped 6 bases and J dropped 1 base, with 29 bases sitting between them. The CDR3 region is CASSLPTGTPEGYGTDTQYF. CDR3 DNA sequence: TGCGCCAGCAGCCTTCCCACTGGGACACCGGAGGGCTATGGCACAGATACGCAGTATTTT.

The chain uses TRBV6-4 and TRBJ2-1; D may be TRBD1 or TRBD2 (5 bases each). Germline V gene data show CDR1 as MRHNA and CDR2 as SNTAGT. CDR3 length equals 13 residues. V was cut by 6 bases and J by 7 bases, with 13 bases left in between. The CDR3 bases are TGTGCCAGCAGCTACGGGGCTGGGAATGAGCAGTTCTTC. Its translation: CASSYGAGNEQFF.

This chain connects TRBV29-1 to TRBJ1-6, with D hard to call. CDR3 size: 13 residues. Germline assignment: CDR1 SQVTM and CDR2 ANQGSEA. The V gene lost 6 bases and the J gene lost 5 bases, with 11 bases spanning the gap. CDR3 residues: CSVSWGDNSPLHF. CDR3 sequence (DNA): TGCAGCGTCAGTTGGGGAGATAATTCACCCCTCCACTTT.

The chain carries TRBV6-4 and TRBJ2-1, with D maybe TRBD2 (6 bases). Deletions cut 3 bases from V and 4 bases from J, with 16 bases between. Germline V CDR1 and CDR2: MRHNA, SNTAGT. The CDR3 contains 16 residues. The CDR3 spells CASSEKSGEGYNEQFF. In DNA form, the CDR3 reads TGTGCCAGCAGTGAGAAGTCGGGAGAAGGGTACAATGAGCAGTTCTTC.

The rearrangement links TRBV13 to TRBJ2-2, with D perhaps TRBD1 (6 bases). Germline values: CDR1 PRHDT, CDR2 FYEKMQ (reference sequence). Trimming cost V 5 bases and J 7 bases, with 20 bases left between them. The CDR3 loop spans 16 amino acids. CDR3 sequence: CASSLQGSSFSGELFF. CDR3 bases: TGTGCCAGCAGCCTGCAGGGGAGTTCTTTCAGCGGGGAGCTGTTTTTT.

The chain employs TRBV30 and TRBJ2-5; TRBD2 aligns across 8 bases. The germline CDR1 and CDR2 sequences are GTSNPN and SVGIG (reference sequence). The CDR3 consists of 16 residues. Germline trimming cut 1 base from V and 1 base from J; bases unmatched to any gene: 8. The CDR3 DNA follows: TGTGCCTGGAGTGGGGCTCAGGGACTAGTCCAAGAGACCCAGTACTTC. This sequence encodes CAWSGAQGLVQETQYF.

V is TRBV20-1 and J is TRBJ2-7; D is undetermined. Germline values: CDR1 DFQATT, CDR2 SNEGSKA (reference sequence). V was cut by 7 bases and J by 1 base, with 8 bases left in between. The CDR3 runs to 11 residues. CDR3 nucleotides: TGCAGTGTCTGGAATTCCTACGAGCAGTACTTC. It encodes CSVWNSYEQYF.